The rows below give T cell receptor beta chains drawn from one sample of a study of shared clonotypes between healthy human individuals. TCRdb's copy holds only in-frame clones and misses some; the assay was immunoSEQ multiplex PCR. The table lists roughly 2,300,000 clones, 85% to 95% of them singletons, with more than 0.35% in the top ten. The sequenced sample consisted of naive CD4+ T cells from PBMCs. These receptors all come from a man aged 18 to 29 in good health. Some clones in this sample may be carry-over from other donors' samples. Both conserved end residues are part of each CDR3. The D gene is left open where the match is weak. Some rows mark clone size as missing; the rest say once, few, many or name a class of expanded clone.

>TRBV28|NA|TRBJ2-5|NA|11
TGTGCCAGCAGTTTGGCTTCGACCGTGCACTTC
CASSLASTVHF
>TRBV28|NA|TRBJ2-1|NA|12
TGTGCCAGCAGTTCCCTCTGGGATGAGCAGTTCTTC
CASSSLWDEQFF
>TRBV7-2|NA|TRBJ1-2|NA|16
TGTGCCAGCAGCCCTGGGGGGGCGAAAGCTAACTATGGCTACACCTTC
CASSPGGAKANYGYTF
>TRBV5-1|NA|TRBJ1-3|TRBD1|17
TGCGCCAGCAGCTCGCAGCCGGGACAGATCTCTGGAAACACCATATATTTT
CASSSQPGQISGNTIYF
>TRBV5-4|NA|TRBJ2-3|NA|15
TGTGCCAGCAGCAGGACGTACAGCCGCACAGATACGCAGTATTTT
CASSRTYSRTDTQYF
>TRBV11-1|NA|TRBJ2-7|NA|12
TGTGCCAGCAGCGAGAGACCCTACGAGCAGTACTTC
CASSERPYEQYF
>TRBV5-4|NA|TRBJ2-3|NA|14
TGTGCCAGCAGCTCACGAGTCGAGACAGATACGCAGTATTTT
CASSSRVETDTQYF
>TRBV6-5|NA|TRBJ2-2|NA|15
TGTGCCAGCAGTTACTCTTCTCCCTACACCGGGGAGCTGTTTTTT
CASSYSSPYTGELFF
>TRBV28|NA|TRBJ1-2|NA|16
TGTGCCAGCAGTCTTTTGCCGGGACAAAGTAGCTATGGCTACACCTTC
CASSLLPGQSSYGYTF
>TRBV6-5|NA|TRBJ1-3|NA|16
TGTGCCAGCAGTTATTCATCGGACGGCTCTGGAAACACCATATATTTT
CASSYSSDGSGNTIYF
>TRBV7-2|NA|TRBJ2-5|NA|13
TGTGCCAGCAGCTTAGGCGCGGGTGAGACCCAGTACTTC
CASSLGAGETQYF
>TRBV5-4|NA|TRBJ1-4|NA|15
TGTGCCAGCAGCGCAGCAGGGAGAGAGGGTGAAAAACTGTTTTTT
CASSAAGREGEKLFF
>TRBV5-1|NA|TRBJ2-5|NA|16
TGCGCCAGCAGCCTAGGACCGGGCGGGACACAAGAGACCCAGTACTTC
CASSLGPGGTQETQYF
>TRBV2|NA|TRBJ2-2|TRBD1|15
TGTGCCAGCAGGGTGACAGGGGCTTCGGTCGGGGAGCTGTTTTTT
CASRVTGASVGELFF
>TRBV7-2|NA|TRBJ2-3|TRBD1|15
TGTGCCAGCAGCATTACAGGGGCTTACACAGATACGCAGTATTTT
CASSITGAYTDTQYF
>TRBV4-3|NA|TRBJ1-2|NA|14
TGCGCCAGCAGCCAAGAGTACAGGGACTATGGCTACACCTTC
CASSQEYRDYGYTF
>TRBV29-1|NA|TRBJ2-7|TRBD2|13
TGCAGCGTTACGGGACTAGCCTCCTACGAGCAGTACTTC
CSVTGLASYEQYF
>TRBV30|NA|TRBJ2-7|NA|14
TGTGCCTGGAAAACGCCGGGTGTTACCTACGAGCAGTACTTC
CAWKTPGVTYEQYF
>TRBV5-1|NA|TRBJ1-1|NA|14
TGCGCCAGCAGCTTGCAGATGGCGAACACTGAAGCTTTCTTT
CASSLQMANTEAFF
>TRBV7-2|NA|TRBJ1-1|NA|14
TGTGCCAGCAGCTTACTGGGGGCTAGCACTGAAGCTTTCTTT
CASSLLGASTEAFF
>TRBV19|once|TRBJ1-3|NA|15
TGTGCCAGTAGGCCAGACACTCGCTCTGGAAACACCATATATTTT
CASRPDTRSGNTIYF
>TRBV5-5|NA|TRBJ1-1|NA|12
TGTGCCAGCAGCCGAATAAACACTGAAGCTTTCTTT
CASSRINTEAFF